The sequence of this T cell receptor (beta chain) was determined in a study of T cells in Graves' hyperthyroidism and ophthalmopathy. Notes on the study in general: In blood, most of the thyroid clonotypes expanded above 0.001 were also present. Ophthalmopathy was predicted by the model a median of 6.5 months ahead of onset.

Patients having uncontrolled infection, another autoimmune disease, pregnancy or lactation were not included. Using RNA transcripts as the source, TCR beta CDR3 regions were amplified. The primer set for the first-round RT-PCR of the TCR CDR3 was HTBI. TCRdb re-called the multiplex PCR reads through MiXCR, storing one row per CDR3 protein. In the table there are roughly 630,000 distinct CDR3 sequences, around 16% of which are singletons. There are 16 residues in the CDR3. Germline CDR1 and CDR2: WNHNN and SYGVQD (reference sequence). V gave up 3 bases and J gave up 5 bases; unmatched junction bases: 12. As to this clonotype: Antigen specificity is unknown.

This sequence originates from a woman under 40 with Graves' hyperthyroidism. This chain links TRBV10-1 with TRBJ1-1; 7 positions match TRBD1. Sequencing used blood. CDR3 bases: TGCGCCAGCAGTGACCTGCCAATGACAGGGCATACTGAAGCTTTCTTT. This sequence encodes CASSDLPMTGHTEAFF.